The rows below give T cell receptor beta chains drawn from one sample of a study of T cells after yellow fever vaccination. MiXCR, run by TCRdb on the 5' RACE reads, gives a single entry per CDR3 protein. Altogether 500,000 to 550,000 distinct CDR3 sequences are present, 20% to 25% being singletons, with the ten largest covering about 16%. Sequencing used PBMCs, obtained 21 days after the first yellow fever vaccination. These receptors came from a man younger than 35 who received the YFV17D yellow fever vaccine. The conserved cysteine and the conserved F or W are not part of the CDR3 here.

V: TRBV6-2/TRBV6-3
J: TRBJ2-7
CDR3: ASSYYSGGNFYEQY

V: TRBV6-5
J: TRBJ2-3
CDR3: ASSHSAGAFLLADTQY

V: TRBV12-3/TRBV12-4
J: TRBJ1-1
CDR3: ASSWDRDTEAF

V: TRBV29-1
J: TRBJ2-7
CDR3: SGGRPYEQY

V: TRBV2
J: TRBJ2-4
CDR3: ASLGGPDGAKNIQY

V: TRBV4-3
J: TRBJ2-7
CDR3: ASSQSLAGGPYEQY

V: TRBV4-2
J: TRBJ2-1
CDR3: ASSQEELLHNEQF

V: TRBV29-1
J: TRBJ1-2
CDR3: SVTGQGDYGYT

V: TRBV7-9
J: TRBJ2-7
CDR3: ASSLDRAGGEQY

V: TRBV20-1
J: TRBJ2-5
CDR3: SEGVETQY

V: TRBV11-2
J: TRBJ2-5
CDR3: ASSMGLEETQY

V: TRBV12-3/TRBV12-4
J: TRBJ1-5
CDR3: ASSLGARNQPQH

V: TRBV6-1
J: TRBJ1-3
CDR3: ASRTGAGNTIY

V: TRBV5-4
J: TRBJ2-5
CDR3: ASRTWAGGAGDETQY

V: TRBV4-2
J: TRBJ2-7
CDR3: AISPGPLCYEQY

V: TRBV12-3/TRBV12-4
J: TRBJ2-2
CDR3: ASRLDPGNTGELF

V: TRBV7-2
J: TRBJ1-1
CDR3: ASRLHGAMNTEAF

V: TRBV7-8
J: TRBJ2-7
CDR3: ASSLGSLGEQY

V: TRBV9
J: TRBJ1-2
CDR3: ASSPGVTNYGYT

V: TRBV5-1
J: TRBJ2-3
CDR3: ASSLNSGGYTQY

V: TRBV29-1
J: TRBJ1-3
CDR3: SVNQGNTIY

V: TRBV5-1
J: TRBJ1-1
CDR3: ASSSTGRTEAF

V: TRBV12-3/TRBV12-4
J: TRBJ2-5
CDR3: ATRLRGTGETQY

V: TRBV29-1
J: TRBJ2-7
CDR3: SALDSFYEQY

V: TRBV20-1
J: TRBJ2-1
CDR3: SARGLAGGQVIYNEQF

V: TRBV27
J: TRBJ2-2
CDR3: ASSLGTGLNTGELF

V: TRBV12-3/TRBV12-4
J: TRBJ1-5
CDR3: ASSWGLGGRQPQH

V: TRBV7-2
J: TRBJ2-3
CDR3: ASSLRAGGPADTQY

V: TRBV11-1
J: TRBJ2-1
CDR3: ASRGRSGTSGGSYNEQF

V: TRBV24-1
J: TRBJ1-5
CDR3: ATRFDRANQPQH

V: TRBV4-1
J: TRBJ2-5
CDR3: ASSRKGRGEETQY

V: TRBV29-1
J: TRBJ2-3
CDR3: SVEGQAHTDTQY

V: TRBV6-2/TRBV6-3
J: TRBJ2-2
CDR3: ASSYLGQGNTGELF

V: TRBV5-1
J: TRBJ2-1
CDR3: ASSTTGVNNEQF

V: TRBV6-1
J: TRBJ1-4
CDR3: ASTINRGAGEKLF

V: TRBV6-2/TRBV6-3
J: TRBJ2-7
CDR3: ASSYSSGAYYEQY

V: TRBV4-1
J: TRBJ2-4
CDR3: ASSQEPQVLAKNIQY

V: TRBV28
J: TRBJ2-3
CDR3: ASSLFTDSQTDTQY

V: TRBV7-2
J: TRBJ2-5
CDR3: ASSRRGGGRAPETQY

V: TRBV10-3
J: TRBJ1-5
CDR3: AISVSDDQPQH

V: TRBV29-1
J: TRBJ2-5
CDR3: SFGYLETQY

V: TRBV20-1
J: TRBJ2-3
CDR3: SATLAGDTQY

V: TRBV24-1
J: TRBJ2-3
CDR3: ATNGRTTDTQY

V: TRBV5-1
J: TRBJ1-1
CDR3: ASSLEPDRTFAEAF